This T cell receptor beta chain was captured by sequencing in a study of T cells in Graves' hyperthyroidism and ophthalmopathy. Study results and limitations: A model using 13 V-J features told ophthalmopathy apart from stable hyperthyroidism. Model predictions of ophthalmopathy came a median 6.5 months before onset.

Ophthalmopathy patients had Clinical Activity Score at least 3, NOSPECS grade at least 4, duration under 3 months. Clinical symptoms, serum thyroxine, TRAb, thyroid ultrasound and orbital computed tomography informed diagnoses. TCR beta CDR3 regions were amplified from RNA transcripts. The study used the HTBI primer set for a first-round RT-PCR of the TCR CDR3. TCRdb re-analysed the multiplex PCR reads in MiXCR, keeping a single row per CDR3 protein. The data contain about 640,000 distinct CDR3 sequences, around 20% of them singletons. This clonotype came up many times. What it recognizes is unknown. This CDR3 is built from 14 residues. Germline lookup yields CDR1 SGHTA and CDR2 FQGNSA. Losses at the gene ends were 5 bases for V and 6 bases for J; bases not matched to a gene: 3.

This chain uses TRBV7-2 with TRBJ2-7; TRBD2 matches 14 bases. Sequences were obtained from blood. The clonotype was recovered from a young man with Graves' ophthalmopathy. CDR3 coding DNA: TGTGCCAGCAGCCGGGGACTAGCGGGAGTCGAGCAGTACTTC. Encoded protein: CASSRGLAGVEQYF.